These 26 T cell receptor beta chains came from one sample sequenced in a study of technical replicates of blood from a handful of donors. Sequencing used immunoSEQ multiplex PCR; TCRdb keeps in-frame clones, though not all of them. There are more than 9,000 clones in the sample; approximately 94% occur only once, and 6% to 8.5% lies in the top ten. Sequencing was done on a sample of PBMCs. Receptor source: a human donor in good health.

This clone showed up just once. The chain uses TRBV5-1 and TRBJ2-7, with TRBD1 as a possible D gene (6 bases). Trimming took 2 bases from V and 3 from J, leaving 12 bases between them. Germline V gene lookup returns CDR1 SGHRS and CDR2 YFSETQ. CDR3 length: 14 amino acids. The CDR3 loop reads CASSLIGQNYEQYF. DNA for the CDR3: TGCGCCAGCAGCTTAATAGGACAGAACTACGAGCAGTACTTC. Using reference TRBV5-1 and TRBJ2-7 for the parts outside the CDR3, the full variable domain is KAGVTQTPRYLIKTRGQQVTLSCSPISGHRSVSWYQQTPGQGLQFLFEYFSETQRNKGNFPGRFSGRQFSNSRSEMNVSTLELGDSALYLCASSLIGQNYEQYFGPGTRLTVT.

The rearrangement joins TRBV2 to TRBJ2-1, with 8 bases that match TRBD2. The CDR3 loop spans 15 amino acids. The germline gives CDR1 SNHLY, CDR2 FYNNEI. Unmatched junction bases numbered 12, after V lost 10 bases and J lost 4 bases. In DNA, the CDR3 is TGTGCCATCCCAGGTTTCACTAGCGGTTACAATGAGCAGTTCTTC. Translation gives CAIPGFTSGYNEQFF.

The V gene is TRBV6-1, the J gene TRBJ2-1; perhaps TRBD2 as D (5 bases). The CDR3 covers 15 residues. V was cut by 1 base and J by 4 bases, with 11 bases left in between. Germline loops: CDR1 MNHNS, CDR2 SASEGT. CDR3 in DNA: TGTGCCAGCAGTGAAGAAGCGGAGGTTTACAATGAGCAGTTCTTC. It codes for CASSEEAEVYNEQFF.

CDR3 DNA sequence: TGTGCCAGCAGCCAGGACAGACGCTTACAGAACTATGGCTACACCTTC. It specifies CASSQDRRLQNYGYTF. V usage is TRBV14 and J usage is TRBJ1-2; D is perhaps TRBD1 (6 bases). The CDR3 covers 16 residues. V lost 3 bases to trimming and J lost 2 bases, with 16 bases between them. Germline V gives CDR1 SGHDN, CDR2 FVKESK.

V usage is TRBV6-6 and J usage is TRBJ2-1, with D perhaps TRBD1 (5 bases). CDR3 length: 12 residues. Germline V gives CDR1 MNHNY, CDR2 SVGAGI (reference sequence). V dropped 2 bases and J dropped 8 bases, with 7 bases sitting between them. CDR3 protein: CASSYTGDEQFF. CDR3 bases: TGTGCCAGCAGTTACACAGGCGATGAGCAGTTCTTC.

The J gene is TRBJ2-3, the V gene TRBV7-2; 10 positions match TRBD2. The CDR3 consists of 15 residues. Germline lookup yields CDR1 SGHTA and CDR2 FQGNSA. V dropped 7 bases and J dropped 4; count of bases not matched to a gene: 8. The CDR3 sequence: CASTPASGRPDTQYF. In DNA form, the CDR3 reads TGTGCCAGCACCCCCGCTAGCGGGAGACCAGATACGCAGTATTTT.

CDR3 bases: TGTGCCAGTAGGGGACAGGGTATCTACGAGCAGTACTTC. This translates into CASRGQGIYEQYF. The chain couples TRBV28 to TRBJ2-7, with 9 bases lining up with TRBD1. From germline, CDR1 is MDHEN and CDR2 SYDVKM. Losses at the gene ends were 9 bases for V and 3 bases for J; bases not matched to a gene: 6. The CDR3 has 13 amino acids.

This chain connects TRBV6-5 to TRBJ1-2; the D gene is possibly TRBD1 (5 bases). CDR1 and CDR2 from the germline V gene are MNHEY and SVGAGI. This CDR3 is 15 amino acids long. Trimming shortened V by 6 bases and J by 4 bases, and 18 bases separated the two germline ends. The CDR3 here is CASRPGGAEIYGYTF. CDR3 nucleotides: TGTGCCAGCAGGCCCGGTGGGGCCGAAATCTATGGCTACACCTTC.

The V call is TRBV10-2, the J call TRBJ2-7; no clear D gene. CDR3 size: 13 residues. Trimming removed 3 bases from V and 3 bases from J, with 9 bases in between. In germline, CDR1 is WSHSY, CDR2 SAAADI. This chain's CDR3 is CASSDPNSYEQYF. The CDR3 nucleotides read TGCGCCAGCAGTGATCCCAACAGCTACGAGCAGTACTTC.

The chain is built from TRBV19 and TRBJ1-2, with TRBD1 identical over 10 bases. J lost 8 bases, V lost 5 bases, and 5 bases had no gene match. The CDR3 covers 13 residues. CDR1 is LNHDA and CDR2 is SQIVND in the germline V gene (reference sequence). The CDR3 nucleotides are TGTGCCAGTAGTCCTGACAGGGGGCAGGGCTACACCTTC. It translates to CASSPDRGQGYTF. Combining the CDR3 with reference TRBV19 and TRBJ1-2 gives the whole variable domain DGGITQSPKYLFRKEGQNVTLSCEQNLNHDAMYWYRQDPGQGLRLIYYSQIVNDFQKGDIAEGYSVSREKKESFPLTVTSAQKNPTAFYLCASSPDRGQGYTFGSGTRLTVV.

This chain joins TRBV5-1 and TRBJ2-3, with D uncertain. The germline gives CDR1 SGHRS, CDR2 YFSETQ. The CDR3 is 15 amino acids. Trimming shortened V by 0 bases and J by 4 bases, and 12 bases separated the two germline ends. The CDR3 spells CASSLDLQAPDTQYF. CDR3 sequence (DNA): TGCGCCAGCAGCTTGGACTTGCAGGCCCCAGATACGCAGTATTTT. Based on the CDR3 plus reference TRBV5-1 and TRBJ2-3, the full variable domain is KAGVTQTPRYLIKTRGQQVTLSCSPISGHRSVSWYQQTPGQGLQFLFEYFSETQRNKGNFPGRFSGRQFSNSRSEMNVSTLELGDSALYLCASSLDLQAPDTQYFGPGTRLTVL.

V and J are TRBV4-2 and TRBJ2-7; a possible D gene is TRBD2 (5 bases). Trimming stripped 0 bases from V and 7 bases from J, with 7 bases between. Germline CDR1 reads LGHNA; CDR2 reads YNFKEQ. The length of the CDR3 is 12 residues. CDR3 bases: TGTGCCAGCAGCCAAGATCGGAGGGAGCAGTACTTC. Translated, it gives CASSQDRREQYF.

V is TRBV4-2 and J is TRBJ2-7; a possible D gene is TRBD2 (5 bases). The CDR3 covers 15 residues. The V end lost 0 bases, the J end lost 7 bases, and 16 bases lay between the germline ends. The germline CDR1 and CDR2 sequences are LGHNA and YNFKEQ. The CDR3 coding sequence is TGTGCCAGCAGCCAAGAGTCTAGCCCCCCTCAGGAGCAGTACTTC. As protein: CASSQESSPPQEQYF.

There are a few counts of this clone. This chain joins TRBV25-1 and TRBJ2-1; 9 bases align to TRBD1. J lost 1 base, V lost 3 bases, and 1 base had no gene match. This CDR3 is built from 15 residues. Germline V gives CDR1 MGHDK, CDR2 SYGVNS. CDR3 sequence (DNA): TGTGCCAGCAGTGAGACAGGGGGGTCCTACAATGAGCAGTTCTTC. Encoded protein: CASSETGGSYNEQFF.

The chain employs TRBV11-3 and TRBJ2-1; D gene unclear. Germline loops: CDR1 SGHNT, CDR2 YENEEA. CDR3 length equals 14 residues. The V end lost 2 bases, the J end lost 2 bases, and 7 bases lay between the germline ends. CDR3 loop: CASSLSVAYNEQFF. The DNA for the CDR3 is TGTGCCAGCAGCTTATCGGTAGCCTACAATGAGCAGTTCTTC.

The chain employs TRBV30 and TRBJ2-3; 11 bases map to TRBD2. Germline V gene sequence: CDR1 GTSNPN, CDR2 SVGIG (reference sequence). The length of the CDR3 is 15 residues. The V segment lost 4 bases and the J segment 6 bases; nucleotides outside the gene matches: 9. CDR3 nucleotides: TGTGCCTGGACGGGAGCTAGCGGGAGGTCCGATACGCAGTATTTT. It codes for CAWTGASGRSDTQYF.

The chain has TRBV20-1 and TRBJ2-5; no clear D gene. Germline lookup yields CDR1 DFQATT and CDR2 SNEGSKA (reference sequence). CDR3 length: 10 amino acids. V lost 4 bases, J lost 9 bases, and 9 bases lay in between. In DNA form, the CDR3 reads TGCAGTGCTACGCTTCAGGCCCAGTACTTC. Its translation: CSATLQAQYF.

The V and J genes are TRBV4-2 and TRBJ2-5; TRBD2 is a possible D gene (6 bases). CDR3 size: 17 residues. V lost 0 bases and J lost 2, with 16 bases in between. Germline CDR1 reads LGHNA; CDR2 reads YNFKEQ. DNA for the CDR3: TGTGCCAGCAGCCAAGAAGGGCGGGGACCGCTTCAAGAGACCCAGTACTTC. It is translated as CASSQEGRGPLQETQYF.

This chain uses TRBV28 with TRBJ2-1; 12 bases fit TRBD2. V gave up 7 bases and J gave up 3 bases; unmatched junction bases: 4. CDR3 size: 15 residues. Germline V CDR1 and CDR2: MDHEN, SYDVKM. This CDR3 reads CASNELAGGYNEQFF. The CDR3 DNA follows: TGTGCCAGCAATGAACTAGCGGGAGGCTACAATGAGCAGTTCTTC.

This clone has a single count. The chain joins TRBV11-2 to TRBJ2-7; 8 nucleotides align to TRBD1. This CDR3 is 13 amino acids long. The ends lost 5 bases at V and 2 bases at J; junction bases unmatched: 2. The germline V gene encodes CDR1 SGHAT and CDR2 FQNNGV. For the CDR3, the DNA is TGTGCCAGCAGCCAGACAGGGGCCTACGAGCAGTACTTC. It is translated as CASSQTGAYEQYF.

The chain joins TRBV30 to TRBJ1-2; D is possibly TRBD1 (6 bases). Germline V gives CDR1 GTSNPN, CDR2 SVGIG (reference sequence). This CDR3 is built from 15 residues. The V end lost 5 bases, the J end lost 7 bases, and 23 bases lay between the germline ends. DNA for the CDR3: TGTGCCTGGCCCGCCGGGGGGGCGGATATCCTTGGCTACACCTTC. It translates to CAWPAGGADILGYTF.

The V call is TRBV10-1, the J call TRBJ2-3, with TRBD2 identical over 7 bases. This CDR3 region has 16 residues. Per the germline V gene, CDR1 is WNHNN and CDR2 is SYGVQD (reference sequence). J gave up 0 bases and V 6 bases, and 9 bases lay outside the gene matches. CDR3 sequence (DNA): TGCGCCAGCAGCGGGTCCAGAGCGGGGAGCACAGATACGCAGTATTTT. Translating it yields CASSGSRAGSTDTQYF.

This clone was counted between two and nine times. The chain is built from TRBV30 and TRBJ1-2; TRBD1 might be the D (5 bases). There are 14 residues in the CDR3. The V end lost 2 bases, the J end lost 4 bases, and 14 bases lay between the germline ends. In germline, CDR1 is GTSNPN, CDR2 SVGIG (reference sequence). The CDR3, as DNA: TGTGCCTGGAGTTTGGGACTTACCGGCTATGGCTACACCTTC. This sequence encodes CAWSLGLTGYGYTF.

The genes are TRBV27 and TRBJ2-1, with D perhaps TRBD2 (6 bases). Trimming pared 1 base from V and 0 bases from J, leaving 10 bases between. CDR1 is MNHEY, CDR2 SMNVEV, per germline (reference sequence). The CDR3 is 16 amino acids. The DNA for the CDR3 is TGTGCCAGCAGTTTATTTCGGGGGATCTCCTACAATGAGCAGTTCTTC. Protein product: CASSLFRGISYNEQFF.

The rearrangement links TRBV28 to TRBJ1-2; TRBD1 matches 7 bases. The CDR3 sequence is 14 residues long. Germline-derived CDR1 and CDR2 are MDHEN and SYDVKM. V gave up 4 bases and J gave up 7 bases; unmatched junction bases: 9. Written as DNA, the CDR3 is TGTGCCAGCAGTTCTGCGACAGGGTATCGTGGCTACACCTTC. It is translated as CASSSATGYRGYTF.

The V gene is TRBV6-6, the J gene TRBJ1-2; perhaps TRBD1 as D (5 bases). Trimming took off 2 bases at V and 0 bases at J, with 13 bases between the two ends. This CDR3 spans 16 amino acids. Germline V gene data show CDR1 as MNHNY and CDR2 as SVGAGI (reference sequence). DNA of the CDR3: TGTGCCAGCAGTTACCGCGACGACAGTGCTAACTATGGCTACACCTTC. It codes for CASSYRDDSANYGYTF.